This TCR beta chain is drawn from a study of vaccination and CD4 T cells after COVID-19. Germline values: CDR1 LNHDA, CDR2 SQIVND (reference sequence). V was pared by 1 base and J by 5 bases, with 8 bases between. The CDR3 is 13 residues long. Sequencing of the DNA from cultured CD4+ T cells was carried out with the Oncomine TCR Beta short-read assay. TCRdb itself ran the PCR reads through MiXCR, one entry per CDR3 protein. The repertoire holds about 21,000 distinct CDR3 sequences, with around 40% as singletons. Treatment: roughly 11-day PBMC culture with coronavirus spike peptide pools or control peptides (ViraFEST assay). Negative selection enriched CD4+ T cells from cultures at 10 days. This clonotype showed up just a few times. As yet, its antigen is unknown.

The sample here was CD4+ T cells from blood, cultured in vitro, taken before SARS-CoV-2 vaccination. The J gene is TRBJ2-5, the V gene TRBV19; D assignment may be TRBD1 or TRBD2 (6 bases each). The receptor comes from a human donor who had recovered from COVID-19. CDR3 residues: CASSIGRGETQYF. The CDR3 DNA sequence: TGTGCCAGTAGTATAGGGAGGGGGGAGACCCAGTACTTC.